This entry describes one T cell receptor (beta chain). The data are from a study of cytomegalovirus exposure and HLA in healthy donors. From germline, CDR1 is MRHNA and CDR2 SNTAGT. The CDR3 has 15 residues. The trim removed 3 bases at V and 4 bases at J, leaving 7 bases unmatched. Primers included in the PCR were 60 Vbeta and 13 Jbeta primers. Assay: immunoSEQ multiplex PCR; the TCRdb copy retains only in-frame clones and omits some. The sample consists of about 120,000 clones, roughly 66% of them appearing once. The sequence was collected from a man aged 18 to 29 in good health and CMV-seronegative. The J gene is TRBJ2-3, the V gene TRBV6-4; TRBD2 agrees at 7 bases. Sequencing was performed on PBMCs. The CDR3 loop reads CASSESGGSSDTQYF. In DNA, the CDR3 is TGTGCCAGCAGTGAATCGGGCGGGAGTTCAGATACGCAGTATTTT.